The source of this T cell receptor (beta chain) is a study of blood T cell repertoires in COVID-19. About the research overall: Material from acute and convalescent COVID-19 was sourced from the United States, Italy and Spain.

Authors' data handling: By means of reference gene primer amplification, nucleated cell counts were estimated. The protocol was immunoSEQ multiplex PCR, while the TCRdb copy is restricted to in-frame clones and leaves out a portion. D and trimming come from the DNA, and the V and J calls and clone size come from that table. Of 300,000 to 400,000 clones in the sample, 88% are singletons; the top ten hold 7% to 8%. The Seattle site enrolled patients during active infection and followed them longitudinally. Trimming cost V 7 bases and J 1 base; bases outside gene matches: 4. This CDR3 region has 14 residues. Germline V gives CDR1 SGHRS, CDR2 YFSETQ.

This sequence was found in a woman aged 65 to 85 with COVID-19, enrolled during active disease. The J gene is TRBJ1-1, the V gene TRBV5-1; 10 bases match TRBD1. Source material: peripheral blood. The CDR3 loop is CASGTGDRNTEAFF. CDR3 DNA sequence: TGCGCCAGCGGGACAGGGGACAGGAACACTGAAGCTTTCTTT.